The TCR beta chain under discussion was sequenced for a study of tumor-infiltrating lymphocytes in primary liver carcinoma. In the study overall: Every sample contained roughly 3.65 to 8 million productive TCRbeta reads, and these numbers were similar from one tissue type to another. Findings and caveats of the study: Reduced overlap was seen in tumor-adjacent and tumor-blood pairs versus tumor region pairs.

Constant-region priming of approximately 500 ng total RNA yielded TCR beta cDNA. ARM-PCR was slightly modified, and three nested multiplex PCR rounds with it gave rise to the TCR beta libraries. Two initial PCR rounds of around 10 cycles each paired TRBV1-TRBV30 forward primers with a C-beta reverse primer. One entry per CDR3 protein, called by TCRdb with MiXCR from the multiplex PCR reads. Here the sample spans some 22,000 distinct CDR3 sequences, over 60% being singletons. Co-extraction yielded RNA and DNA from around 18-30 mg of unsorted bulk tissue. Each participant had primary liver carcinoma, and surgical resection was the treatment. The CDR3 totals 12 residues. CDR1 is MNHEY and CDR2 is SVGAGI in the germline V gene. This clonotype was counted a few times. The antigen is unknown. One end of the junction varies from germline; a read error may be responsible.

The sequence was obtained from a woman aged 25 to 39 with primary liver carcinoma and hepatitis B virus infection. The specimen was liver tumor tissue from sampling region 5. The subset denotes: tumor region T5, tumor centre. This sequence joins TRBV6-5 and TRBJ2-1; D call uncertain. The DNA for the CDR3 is TGTGCCTGCAGTTACGGGTCGGGTGTGCAGTTCTTC. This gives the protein CACSYGSGVQFF.